Shown below are 5 T cell receptor beta chains from a single sample sequenced in a study of blood T cell repertoires in COVID-19. The table came from immunoSEQ multiplex PCR; TCRdb's copy has only in-frame clones and leaves some out. The sample has under 400,000 clones; roughly 90% are singletons. The source material was peripheral blood. The source is a man aged 18 to 29 with active or convalescent COVID-19.

The chain links TRBV12-3 or TRBV12-4 to TRBJ1-4; TRBD1 agrees at 7 bases. The CDR3 sequence is 13 residues long. The V segment lost 3 bases and the J segment 7 bases; nucleotides outside the gene matches: 2. CDR3 protein: CASSLSGGEKLFF. In DNA, the CDR3 is TGTGCCAGCAGTTTGTCAGGGGGTGAAAAACTGTTTTTT.

V and J are TRBV28 and TRBJ1-4, with 7 bases fitting TRBD1. The junction had 8 bases not matched to a gene; V was cut back by 5 bases and J by 5 bases. Germline assignment: CDR1 MDHEN and CDR2 SYDVKM. This CDR3 has 15 amino acids. This CDR3 is CASSLRGSVNEKLFF. CDR3 nucleotide sequence: TGTGCCAGCAGTCTCAGGGGGTCAGTCAATGAAAAACTGTTTTTT. Supplemented by reference TRBV28 and TRBJ1-4, the full variable domain reads DVKVTQSSRYLVKRTGEKVFLECVQDMDHENMFWYRQDPGLGLRLIYFSYDVKMKEKGDIPEGYSVSREKKERFSLILESASTNQTSMYLCASSLRGSVNEKLFFGSGTQLSVL.

The rearrangement links TRBV5-1 to TRBJ1-1, with a tentative D call TRBD1 (5 bases). The CDR3 length is 15 residues. V was pared by 0 bases and J by 0 bases, with 9 bases between. The V gene's germline CDR1 is SGHRS and CDR2 YFSETQ. CDR3 DNA: TGCGCCAGCAGCTTGGACAGGTATATGAACACTGAAGCTTTCTTT. It is translated as CASSLDRYMNTEAFF.

The gene calls are TRBV6-5 and TRBJ2-2; D may be TRBD1 (6 bases). Germline loops: CDR1 MNHEY, CDR2 SVGAGI. The CDR3 totals 15 residues. Trimming left V 3 bases short and J 2 bases short, with 10 bases between. The CDR3 loop reads CASSYNRVNTGELFF. The CDR3 nucleotides read TGTGCCAGCAGTTATAACAGGGTCAACACCGGGGAGCTGTTTTTT.

The rearrangement links TRBV5-5 to TRBJ1-2; D is possibly TRBD1 (5 bases). CDR1 and CDR2 (germline): SGHKS, YYEKEE (reference sequence). V dropped 7 bases and J dropped 3 bases, with 10 bases sitting between them. The length of the CDR3 is 12 residues. The CDR3 DNA follows: TGTGCCAGCGCTGGGGGGTACTATGGCTACACCTTC. This sequence encodes CASAGGYYGYTF.